What follows are 21 T cell receptor beta chains derived from one specimen sequenced in a study of control samples from healthy donors and cancer patients. Only in-frame clones appear in the TCRdb table, and some are missing; sequencing was by immunoSEQ multiplex PCR. The table lists under 70,000 clones, about nine tenths of them singletons. Material: PBMCs. The receptors were sampled from a woman aged 50 to 60 with colorectal cancer.

This clone was counted a few times. V and J are TRBV18 and TRBJ1-6; D is unresolved. This CDR3 is built from 13 residues. The V end lost 4 bases, the J end lost 9 bases, and 10 bases lay between the germline ends. From germline, CDR1 is KGHSH and CDR2 LQKENI. CDR3 in amino acids: CASSQGSGSPLHF. Here the CDR3 DNA reads TGTGCCAGCTCACAGGGCTCAGGTTCACCCCTCCACTTT.

A few counts support this clone. The chain employs TRBV2 and TRBJ1-6, with TRBD1 as a possible D gene (5 bases). From germline, CDR1 is SNHLY and CDR2 FYNNEI. Trimming took off 1 base at V and 6 bases at J, with 13 bases between the two ends. CDR3 length: 16 amino acids. The CDR3 DNA reads TGTGCCAGCAGTGAAGGGGGGTTCTCCCTTAATTCACCCCTCCACTTT. The encoded protein is CASSEGGFSLNSPLHF.

This clone was detected only once. Other nucleotide sequences in the sample specify the same CDR3. The rearrangement links TRBV2 to TRBJ1-1; no definite D call. Trimming took off 2 bases at V and 2 bases at J, with 6 bases between the two ends. This CDR3 region has 13 residues. Germline V lookup: CDR1 SNHLY, CDR2 FYNNEI. The CDR3: CASSELENTEAFF. The CDR3 DNA is TGTGCCAGCAGTGAACTGGAAAACACTGAAGCTTTCTTT.

The chain is built from TRBV28 and TRBJ2-5; tentative D call: TRBD1 (6 bases). Germline V gene lookup returns CDR1 MDHEN and CDR2 SYDVKM. This CDR3 has 15 residues. V was cut by 11 bases and J by 5 bases, with 24 bases left in between. CDR3 region: CASRFRRGFSETQYF. DNA for the CDR3: TGTGCCTCTCGATTCCGCAGGGGCTTTAGCGAGACCCAGTACTTC.

The genes are TRBV30 and TRBJ2-1; D could derive from TRBD1 or TRBD2 (5 bases each). The ends were cut back, 0 bases at V and 7 bases at J, with 13 bases in the middle. The CDR3 is made up of 14 amino acids. Looked up from germline, CDR1 is GTSNPN and CDR2 is SVGIG (reference sequence). The CDR3: CAWSVLGTHNEQFF. Here the CDR3 DNA reads TGTGCCTGGAGTGTACTTGGGACCCATAATGAGCAGTTCTTC.

As concerns this clone: Because the CDR3's place on the DNA is in doubt, the DNA is left out and the CDR3 is given as listed by TCRdb. This chain connects TRBV25-1 to TRBJ2-2; the table's D call, TRBD2, has no DNA check behind it. The CDR3 is made up of 14 amino acids, end residues included. Germline loops: CDR1 MGHDK, CDR2 SYGVNS. The CDR3 here is CASSEYFGAGELFF.

The V call is TRBV7-2, the J call TRBJ1-2; the D is unclear. This CDR3 region has 17 residues. Trimming took 0 bases from V and 8 from J, leaving 22 bases between them. The germline gives CDR1 SGHTA, CDR2 FQGNSA. CDR3 nucleotide sequence: TGTGCCAGCAGCTTAGCCACGTTTAGGCAAACAAGGGTCGGCTACACCTTC. Protein: CASSLATFRQTRVGYTF.

The chain has TRBV10-2 and TRBJ2-5; 9 nucleotides align to TRBD2. This CDR3 has 16 amino acids. Germline CDR1 and CDR2: WSHSY and SAAADI. V shed 4 bases, J shed 2 bases, and the junction held 8 bases outside the gene matches. In DNA form, the CDR3 reads TGCGCCAGCAGTGCGTCGAGACTAGCGGCACAAGAGACCCAGTACTTC. Residues: CASSASRLAAQETQYF.

J is TRBJ2-2 and V is TRBV2; D is uncertain. The CDR3 contains 12 residues. Germline CDR1 is SNHLY and CDR2 is FYNNEI. V was trimmed by 5 bases and J by 6 bases, leaving 7 bases between them. CDR3 region: CASSRIAGELFF. For the CDR3, the DNA is TGTGCCAGCAGTCGGATAGCCGGGGAGCTGTTTTTT.

J is TRBJ2-1 and V is TRBV5-1; D might be TRBD2 (5 bases). The CDR3 is 15 amino acids. Germline CDR1 and CDR2: SGHRS and YFSETQ. Trimming took 5 bases from V and 0 from J, leaving 12 bases between them. CDR3 DNA: TGCGCCAGCAGTGATAGCGCGAGCTCCTACAATGAGCAGTTCTTC. Translated: CASSDSASSYNEQFF.

The V call is TRBV5-5, the J call TRBJ1-1, with a possible D match to TRBD1 (6 bases). V was cut by 1 base and J by 3 bases, with 16 bases left in between. CDR3 size: 16 residues. The germline gives CDR1 SGHKS, CDR2 YYEKEE (reference sequence). In DNA, the CDR3 is TGTGCCAGCAGCTTGTCGATCCAGGGGATTTACACTGAAGCTTTCTTT. This gives the protein CASSLSIQGIYTEAFF.

The CDR3 DNA follows: TGTGCCAGCAGGGCGGAGGGACAGACCTATGGCTACACCTTC. Amino acids: CASRAEGQTYGYTF. The chain couples TRBV5-8 to TRBJ1-2; 7 bases fit TRBD1. The CDR3 has 14 amino acids. Losses at the gene ends were 5 bases for V and 4 bases for J; bases not matched to a gene: 8. CDR1 is SGHTS and CDR2 is YDEGEE in the germline V gene. Looking up the rest from reference TRBV5-8 and TRBJ1-2 gives the full variable domain: EAGVTQSPTHLIKTRGQQATLRCSPISGHTSVYWYQQALGLGLQFLLWYDEGEERNRGNFPPRFSGRQFPNYSSELNVNALELEDSALYLCASRAEGQTYGYTFGSGTRLTVV.

The chain joins TRBV9 to TRBJ2-2; a possible D gene is TRBD2 (5 bases). CDR1 and CDR2 from the germline V gene are SGDLS and YYNGEE. V was pared by 1 base and J by 1 base, with 14 bases between. This CDR3 has 17 amino acids. The CDR3 reads CASSVSLRAGNTGELFF. The CDR3 DNA reads as TGTGCCAGCAGCGTAAGTCTGCGGGCGGGGAACACCGGGGAGCTGTTTTTT. Combining the CDR3 with reference TRBV9 and TRBJ2-2 gives the whole variable domain DSGVTQTPKHLITATGQRVTLRCSPRSGDLSVYWYQQSLDQGLQFLIQYYNGEERAKGNILERFSAQQFPDLHSELNLSSLELGDSALYFCASSVSLRAGNTGELFFGEGSRLTVL.

The chain joins TRBV10-3 to TRBJ1-2; tentative D call: TRBD1 (5 bases). The CDR3 totals 14 residues. Trimming removed 3 bases at V and 6 bases at J, with 14 bases between. In germline, CDR1 is ENHRY, CDR2 SYGVKD. CDR3 in amino acids: CAISDPGTENGYTF. In DNA form, the CDR3 reads TGTGCCATCAGTGACCCCGGGACTGAGAATGGCTACACCTTC.

This clone was seen a few times. This chain joins TRBV27 and TRBJ1-6; possible D gene TRBD1, 5 bases. Germline assignment: CDR1 MNHEY and CDR2 SMNVEV (reference sequence). CDR3 length: 15 residues. The germline V and J ends were trimmed by 5 bases and 9 bases, with 17 bases remaining between them. The CDR3 sequence is CASSPRGGLGSPLHF. DNA of the CDR3: TGTGCCAGCAGTCCGCGGGGGGGGTTGGGTTCACCCCTCCACTTT.

This clone was observed a single time. V gene TRBV6-4 combines with J gene TRBJ2-3; a weak D match, TRBD2 (5 bases). V lost 0 bases and J lost 1, with 5 bases in between. CDR3 length equals 14 residues. CDR1 is MRHNA and CDR2 is SNTAGT in the germline V gene. For the CDR3, the DNA is TGTGCCAGCAGTGACTCGGAGGGCACAGATACGCAGTATTTT. Its protein product is CASSDSEGTDTQYF.

The genes are TRBV21-1 and TRBJ2-3; the table's D call of TRBD2 was not tested on the DNA. TRBV21-1 is designated a pseudogene. The CDR3 consists of 15 residues. CDR3 protein: CASTATSGRTDTQYF. DNA of the CDR3: TGTGCCAGCACCGCGACTAGCGGGAGAACAGATACGCAGTATTTT.

A note on this clone: Other DNA sequences within the sample encode an identical CDR3. The chain links TRBV5-1 to TRBJ1-1, with TRBD1 as a possible D gene (5 bases). Germline V CDR1 and CDR2: SGHRS, YFSETQ. V was shortened by 3 bases and J by 2 bases, with 8 bases between the two germline ends. The CDR3 extends over 13 amino acids. The CDR3 DNA reads TGCGCCAGCAGCTCCCAGGGCAACACTGAAGCTTTCTTT. Translation: CASSSQGNTEAFF.

This chain connects TRBV24-1 to TRBJ2-7; D call uncertain. Between the trimmed V and J ends, which lost 4 bases and 1 base, there was a span of 13 bases. CDR3 length equals 15 residues. Per the germline V gene, CDR1 is KGHDR and CDR2 is SFDVKD. CDR3 residues: CATSEGLLPSYEQYF. The CDR3 region has the DNA TGTGCCACCAGTGAGGGCCTGCTTCCTTCCTACGAGCAGTACTTC.

The chain combines TRBV6-2 or TRBV6-3 with TRBJ2-5, with a possible D match to TRBD2 (6 bases). The V and J ends lost 6 bases and 2 bases respectively, with 16 bases between them. The CDR3 runs 15 residues. Looked up from germline, CDR1 is MNHEY and CDR2 is SVGEGT. CDR3 protein: CASSRAGTFQETQYF. The CDR3 region has the DNA TGTGCCAGCAGCCGCGCCGGGACTTTTCAAGAGACCCAGTACTTC.

The chain combines TRBV7-9 with TRBJ2-3, with D perhaps being TRBD1 or TRBD2 (5 bases each). The CDR3 totals 14 residues. V lost 5 bases to trimming and J lost 5 bases, with 14 bases between them. Germline CDR1 and CDR2: SEHNR and FQNEAQ (reference sequence). Here the CDR3 reads CASSRQLREDTQYF. CDR3 in DNA: TGTGCCAGCAGCCGACAGCTTCGGGAAGATACGCAGTATTTT.